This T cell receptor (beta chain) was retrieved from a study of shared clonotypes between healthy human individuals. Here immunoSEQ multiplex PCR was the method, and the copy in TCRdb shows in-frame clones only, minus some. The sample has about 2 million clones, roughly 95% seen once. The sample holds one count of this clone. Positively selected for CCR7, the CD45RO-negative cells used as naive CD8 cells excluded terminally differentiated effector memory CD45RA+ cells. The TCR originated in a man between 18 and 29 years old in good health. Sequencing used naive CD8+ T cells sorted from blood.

DNA of the CDR3: TGCAGTGCAAAGAACGTACTAGAGCAGTACTTC. Its translation: CSAKNVLEQYF. The chain is built from TRBV20-1 and TRBJ2-7; D gene uncertain. Germline V gives CDR1 DFQATT, CDR2 SNEGSKA (reference sequence). The CDR3 has 11 residues. Trimming took 6 bases from V and 7 from J, leaving 13 bases between them.